This T cell receptor (beta chain) was captured in a study of blood T cell repertoires in COVID-19 (dated by TCRdb to the early 2020s). Regarding the research as a whole: ImmuneRACE Cohort 3 recovered participants were defined by two consecutive negative NP/OP PCR tests, healthcare professional clearance, or symptom resolution. Collaborator samples came from the United States, Italy and Spain and covered acute and convalescent phases of COVID-19. The material from the prospective study consisted of cDNA or gDNA derived from T cells, B-cell-depleted T cells, or PBMCs. Deeply sampled blood TCRbeta repertoires from subjects exposed to, actively infected with, or recovered from COVID-19 were included in the dataset. The repertoires were released in a freely available public database meant as a resource for research on the immune response to SARS-CoV-2. The samples were drawn from the first 160 participants of the ongoing ImmuneRACE study and from over 950 subjects provided by 6 global collaborators. The sample metadata nearly always contained a de-identified subject ID, COVID-19 status, age in years and sex. Where HLA class I and class II types were available, the types were taken from metadata supplied by the sample provider, not from assay-based typing. Overall results and qualifications from the work: How much clinical and demographic metadata was included differed by source and by participant, and the metadata was provided uncurated.

Points on this clone: The antigen this receptor binds is unknown. One base away there is no much larger clone; base qualities are not given.

TCRbeta CDR3 regions were amplified from genomic DNA by means of the immunoSEQ Assay, a bias-controlled multiplex PCR. The source study handled its data this way. The number of nucleated cells in each sample was estimated by amplification of reference gene primers within the assay. Sequence reads were collapsed and filtered to measure the absolute abundance of every unique TCRbeta CDR3 rearrangement. For each sample, productive Simpson clonality was calculated as the square root of Simpson's diversity index over productive rearrangements. Imported from immuneACCESS, the table was reduced by TCRdb to in-frame sequences with V and J called. These copies leave out some clones; in studies compared against another copy, an unresolved V gene accounts for under half, and the cause of the remainder is not known. V and J calls and clone size are as listed in that table; D and trimming were resolved from the DNA. This sample is represented by some 300,000 clones; 88% of them were singletons. The ten largest clonotypes hold around 2% of the sample.

Enrolling through a virtual design, the prospective study's participants ranged in age from roughly 18 to 95 years and lived across roughly 23 United States geographic areas. In the prospective study, participants were assigned to cohorts based on the clinical history participants reported in a screening survey and a study questionnaire. Mobile phlebotomists in the prospective study collected whole blood, serum and a nasopharyngeal or oropharyngeal swab from every participant. Over a roughly two-month period, participants in the prospective study had the option of providing additional blood draws and questionnaires. Before DNA extraction, blood samples from the prospective study were shipped at room temperature or frozen. From the germline V gene, CDR1 is SGHRS and CDR2 is YFSETQ. Taken from cysteine to phenylalanine, the CDR3 has 14 residues. Of all the DNA, just the CDR3 is kept, 42 bases in frame from base 1. Trimmed from V: 5 bases; trimmed from J: 4 bases; junction bases lacking a gene match: 4.

The receptor was derived from a woman aged 55-69 years in a cohort exposed to, infected with or recovered from COVID-19 (not recorded which). The sequenced sample was PBMCs or T cells enriched from blood (not recorded which). The chain joins TRBV5-1 to TRBJ1-4; 8 nucleotides in the junction match TRBD1. The DNA sequence reads TGCGCCAGCAGGGAGACAGGGGTTAATGAAAAACTGTTTTTT. It encodes CASRETGVNEKLFF.